This TCR beta chain was documented in a study of T-cell memory formation after mild COVID-19. Between the trimmed V and J ends, which lost 4 bases and 7 bases, there was a span of 8 bases. The CDR3 consists of 12 residues. The germline V gene has CDR1 LNHNV and CDR2 YYDKDF (reference sequence). TCRdb ran MiXCR on the 5' RACE reads and lists one entry per CDR3 protein. The table includes roughly 350,000 distinct CDR3 sequences, approximately 14% detected once. The sample comprised PBMCs or a T cell subset sorted from them (not recorded which). The genes are TRBV15 and TRBJ1-5; D gene ambiguous. This receptor was obtained from a man aged 18-30 years who had mild COVID-19 (a few samples of this study predate the infection). Cell type and time point are not known. The CDR3 DNA is TGTGCCACCAGCACCGCAACGCAGCCCCAGCATTTT. It encodes CATSTATQPQHF.